One sample yielded the 32 T cell receptor beta chains listed below, sequenced in a study of blood T cell repertoires in COVID-19 (TCRdb year 2020). The library relied on the immunoSEQ multiplex PCR assay. This immuneACCESS table, as held by TCRdb, lists in-frame sequences with V and J called but not all clones. Of the missing ones, under half trace to an unresolved V gene in checked studies; the others have no known cause. In this sample the table shows more than 85,000 clones, around 84% of which occur a single time. The ten largest account for roughly 4.1% of the sample. The sequencing input was peripheral blood. These receptor sequences come from a human donor in a cohort sampled during active COVID-19.

The chain couples TRBV2 to TRBJ1-6; D is possibly TRBD1 (5 bases). This CDR3 has 17 amino acids. The germline V gene encodes CDR1 SNHLY and CDR2 FYNNEI. The germline V and J ends were trimmed by 6 bases and 2 bases, with 17 bases remaining between them. The CDR3, as DNA: TGTGCCAGCAGAATAACTCTAGGGGCGGCCTATAATTCACCCCTCCACTTT. This encodes CASRITLGAAYNSPLHF.

This rearrangement joins TRBV7-9 to TRBJ1-1; D perhaps matches TRBD1 (6 bases). The V end was cut by 3 bases, the J end by 1 base, with 9 bases between. The CDR3 loop spans 14 amino acids. CDR1 and CDR2 (germline): SEHNR, FQNEAQ (reference sequence). CDR3 residues: CASSFTGTNTEAFF. CDR3 DNA: TGTGCCAGCAGCTTCACAGGGACGAACACTGAAGCTTTCTTT. Based on the CDR3 plus reference TRBV7-9 and TRBJ1-1, the full variable domain is DTGVSQNPRHKITKRGQNVTFRCDPISEHNRLYWYRQTLGQGPEFLTYFQNEAQLEKSRLLSDRFSAERPKGSFSTLEIQRTEQGDSAMYLCASSFTGTNTEAFFGQGTRLTVV.

This chain joins TRBV27 and TRBJ2-2, with D uncertain. CDR1 is MNHEY and CDR2 is SMNVEV in the germline V gene (reference sequence). V gave up 3 bases and J gave up 7 bases, with 12 bases separating them. CDR3 length: 14 residues. The CDR3 sequence is CASSFGRLNGELFF. The CDR3 DNA sequence: TGTGCCAGCAGTTTCGGCAGGCTGAACGGGGAGCTGTTTTTT.

The rearrangement links TRBV6-6 to TRBJ2-1, with TRBD1 matching 9 bases. The V gene end was trimmed by 5 bases and the J gene end by 8 bases; junction bases not matched to a gene: 16. This CDR3 is built from 17 residues. Per germline, CDR1 MNHNY and CDR2 SVGAGI (reference sequence). As DNA, the CDR3 is TGTGCCAGCAGTCGGAGAGACGCCCGGGACAGGGTCCATGAGCAGTTCTTC. Its translation: CASSRRDARDRVHEQFF.

The chain's CDR3 is CASSLTGSGNTIYF. The CDR3 nucleotides read TGTGCCAGCAGCCTGACAGGGTCTGGAAACACCATATATTTT. The chain couples TRBV5-6 to TRBJ1-3, with 7 bases fitting TRBD1. V lost 4 bases to trimming and J lost 1 base; unmatched junction nucleotides: 2. CDR1 SGHDT and CDR2 YYEEEE come from the germline V gene. This CDR3 is built from 14 residues. The variable domain in full, with the rest retrieved from reference TRBV5-6 and TRBJ1-3, is DAGVTQSPTHLIKTRGQQVTLRCSPKSGHDTVSWYQQALGQGPQFIFQYYEEEERQRGNFPDRFSGHQFPNYSSELNVNALLLGDSALYLCASSLTGSGNTIYFGEGSWLTVV.

For the CDR3, the DNA is TGTGCCAGTAGAATGAGGGGGCGGACCTCTGGGGCCAACGTCCTGACTTTC. Translation: CASRMRGRTSGANVLTF. The V and J genes are TRBV19 and TRBJ2-6; 7 bases match TRBD1. Germline V CDR1 and CDR2: LNHDA, SQIVND (reference sequence). The CDR3 loop spans 17 amino acids. The J segment lost 0 bases and the V segment lost 6 bases, leaving 8 bases of the junction unmatched.

The chain is built from TRBV9 and TRBJ2-3; 7 bases fit TRBD2. The length of the CDR3 is 15 residues. CDR1 SGDLS and CDR2 YYNGEE come from the germline V gene. Losses at the gene ends were 3 bases for V and 2 bases for J; bases not matched to a gene: 6. CDR3 in DNA: TGTGCCAGCAGCGGTACTAGCGTTTACACAGATACGCAGTATTTT. Protein sequence: CASSGTSVYTDTQYF.

This clone came up once. The chain links TRBV2 to TRBJ2-2; D is ambiguous. Per germline, CDR1 SNHLY and CDR2 FYNNEI. Trimming removed 6 bases from V and 6 bases from J, with 5 bases in between. The CDR3 has 11 residues. The CDR3 is CASRQSGELFF. CDR3 sequence (DNA): TGTGCCAGCAGACAATCCGGGGAGCTGTTTTTT.

As for this clone: This CDR3 is also generated by other DNA sequences in the sample. The chain combines TRBV5-1 with TRBJ2-6; D is unresolved. This CDR3 has 15 residues. Trimming pared 4 bases from V and 0 bases from J, leaving 8 bases between. The V gene's germline CDR1 is SGHRS and CDR2 YFSETQ. The CDR3 sequence: CASSPTDSGANVLTF. The DNA for the CDR3 is TGCGCCAGCAGCCCAACAGACTCTGGGGCCAACGTCCTGACTTTC. The full variable domain, in which reference TRBV5-1 and TRBJ2-6 provide the parts outside the CDR3, is KAGVTQTPRYLIKTRGQQVTLSCSPISGHRSVSWYQQTPGQGLQFLFEYFSETQRNKGNFPGRFSGRQFSNSRSEMNVSTLELGDSALYLCASSPTDSGANVLTFGAGSRLTVL.

The chain uses TRBV5-4 and TRBJ1-3; weak D call: TRBD1 (5 bases). V lost 7 bases and J lost 0, with 20 bases in between. Germline loops: CDR1 SGHNT, CDR2 YYREEE (reference sequence). The CDR3 contains 17 residues. The CDR3 nucleotides read TGTGCCAGCTCTTCAGGGAAAAGCTTGCTCTCTGGAAACACCATATATTTT. It encodes CASSSGKSLLSGNTIYF.

The chain links TRBV20-1 to TRBJ2-1; D remains unclear. The CDR3 spans 11 residues. V shed 6 bases and J shed 6 bases, with 9 bases lying between them. Germline assignment: CDR1 DFQATT and CDR2 SNEGSKA (reference sequence). This chain's CDR3 is CSAKASNEQFF. The DNA for the CDR3 is TGCAGTGCCAAGGCTAGCAATGAGCAGTTCTTC.

This clone occurred once. The chain recombines TRBV10-3 with TRBJ2-2; maybe TRBD2 (6 bases). CDR1 and CDR2 (germline): ENHRY, SYGVKD. V lost 6 bases and J 1 base, leaving 18 bases between the germline ends. The CDR3 is 17 amino acids. CDR3: CAIRGISGQMNTGELFF. The DNA of the CDR3 is TGTGCCATCAGGGGAATTAGCGGACAAATGAACACCGGGGAGCTGTTTTTT.

This rearrangement joins TRBV7-8 to TRBJ2-7, with TRBD1 matching over 8 bases. J gave up 5 bases and V 2 bases, and 11 bases lay outside the gene matches. The CDR3 has 16 amino acids. Looked up from germline, CDR1 is SGHVS and CDR2 is FQNEAQ. DNA for the CDR3: TGTGCCAGCAGCTTACAATTCCGACAGGGGAGGAACGAGCAGTACTTC. Translated: CASSLQFRQGRNEQYF.

This clone showed up just once. The V call is TRBV5-4, the J call TRBJ1-3; the match to TRBD1 covers 7 bases. V lost 3 bases and J lost 1; bases outside the gene matches: 1. This CDR3 has 14 residues. CDR1 is SGHNT and CDR2 is YYREEE in the germline V gene (reference sequence). In DNA form, the CDR3 reads TGTGCCAGCAGCTCGGGACAGTCTGGAAACACCATATATTTT. Translation gives CASSSGQSGNTIYF.

J is TRBJ1-4 and V is TRBV6-2 or TRBV6-3; 10 bases match TRBD1. CDR1 and CDR2 (germline): MNHEY, SVGEGT. The V segment lost 2 bases and the J segment 8 bases; nucleotides outside the gene matches: 11. The CDR3 runs to 17 residues. The DNA of the CDR3 is TGTGCCAGCAGTTACCGCCGGGACAGGGGAGATCGAGAAAAACTGTTTTTT. Its protein product is CASSYRRDRGDREKLFF.

In DNA, the CDR3 is TGCGCCAGCAGCCAAGATCTGTATGGGAGGGAGGGGGATACGCAGTATTTT. Translated: CASSQDLYGREGDTQYF. The chain joins TRBV4-3 to TRBJ2-3, with 7 bases matching TRBD2. Germline V gives CDR1 LGHNA, CDR2 YSLEER. The junction had 12 bases not matched to a gene; V was cut back by 0 bases and J by 6 bases. The CDR3 is made up of 17 amino acids.

This rearrangement joins TRBV5-4 to TRBJ2-5; perhaps TRBD1 as D (5 bases). Germline CDR1 SGHNT, CDR2 YYREEE (reference sequence). V lost 1 base to trimming and J lost 5 bases, with 12 bases between them. The CDR3 runs to 14 residues. The CDR3 region is CASSLPGKWETQYF. The DNA for the CDR3 is TGTGCCAGCAGCTTGCCAGGGAAGTGGGAGACCCAGTACTTC.

This clone was detected once. The chain is built from TRBV20-1 and TRBJ1-5; D remains ambiguous. The CDR3 extends over 15 amino acids. V lost 3 bases and J 2 bases, leaving 14 bases between the germline ends. From germline, CDR1 is DFQATT and CDR2 SNEGSKA (reference sequence). Here the CDR3 reads CSASEEGRGNQPQHF. DNA for the CDR3: TGCAGTGCTAGTGAAGAGGGCCGGGGCAATCAGCCCCAGCATTTT.

This clone came up a few times. The chain links TRBV7-3 to TRBJ2-7; a possible D gene is TRBD1 (5 bases). The germline V gene encodes CDR1 SGHTA and CDR2 FQGTGA. The CDR3 extends over 14 amino acids. V lost 4 bases and J lost 6, with 16 bases in between. This CDR3 reads CASSSTPQGGEQYF. Here the CDR3 DNA reads TGTGCCAGCAGCTCGACGCCCCAGGGTGGCGAGCAGTACTTC.

The chain couples TRBV3-1 (or the pseudogene TRBV3-2) to TRBJ1-2; 10 bases are a match to TRBD1. J was trimmed by 3 bases and V by 1 base; bases with no gene match: 5. Germline CDR1 LGHDT, CDR2 YNNKEL (reference sequence). CDR3 length: 16 amino acids. The CDR3 protein is CASSQGRQGADYGYTF. The CDR3, as DNA: TGTGCCAGCAGCCAAGGCAGACAGGGGGCGGACTATGGCTACACCTTC.

CDR3: CSVKGRGLPEAFF. In nucleotides, the CDR3 is TGCAGCGTTAAGGGCAGGGGCCTCCCTGAAGCTTTCTTT. The genes are TRBV29-1 and TRBJ1-1; weak D call: TRBD1 (6 bases). Germline-derived CDR1 and CDR2 are SQVTM and ANQGSEA. Trimming pared 5 bases from V and 6 bases from J, leaving 16 bases between. The CDR3 runs 13 residues.

The chain has TRBV18 and TRBJ2-1; 8 nucleotides agree with TRBD2. The V gene's germline CDR1 is KGHSH and CDR2 LQKENI. After removal of 3 bases from V and 0 bases from J, the junction contained 4 bases not matched to a gene. The length of the CDR3 is 16 residues. CDR3 sequence (DNA): TGTGCCAGCTCACCGTCAGCGGGGGTCTCCTACAATGAGCAGTTCTTC. Translating it yields CASSPSAGVSYNEQFF.

This rearrangement joins TRBV3-1 (or the pseudogene TRBV3-2) to TRBJ1-2; no definite D call. This CDR3 has 13 residues. Per the germline V gene, CDR1 is LGHDT and CDR2 is YNNKEL (reference sequence). Deletions cut 0 bases from V and 9 bases from J, with 11 bases between. The CDR3 sequence is CASSQERQARYTF. Written as DNA, the CDR3 is TGTGCCAGCAGCCAAGAACGCCAGGCCCGCTACACCTTC.

This chain uses TRBV7-9 with TRBJ2-3; TRBD2 aligns across 12 bases. The germline gives CDR1 SEHNR, CDR2 FQNEAQ (reference sequence). The ends lost 3 bases at V and 8 bases at J; junction bases unmatched: 6. The CDR3 consists of 15 residues. Here the CDR3 reads CASSLKGLAGGTQYF. CDR3 bases: TGTGCCAGCAGCTTGAAGGGACTAGCGGGCGGTACGCAGTATTTT.

V gene TRBV9 combines with J gene TRBJ2-1; D is perhaps TRBD2 (5 bases). V gave up 2 bases and J gave up 8 bases, with 14 bases separating them. The germline gives CDR1 SGDLS, CDR2 YYNGEE. CDR3 length: 14 amino acids. The CDR3 coding sequence is TGTGCCAGCAGCGTTCGGGATCTCGGGGATGAGCAGTTCTTC. This sequence encodes CASSVRDLGDEQFF.

The CDR3 here is CASSPTGNQPQHF. Here the CDR3 DNA reads TGTGCCAGCAGCCCCACAGGTAATCAGCCCCAGCATTTT. This sequence joins TRBV14 and TRBJ1-5; a weak D match, TRBD1 (5 bases). CDR3 length equals 13 residues. V shed 4 bases and J shed 4 bases, with 8 bases lying between them. Germline values: CDR1 SGHDN, CDR2 FVKESK.

The chain joins TRBV5-1 to TRBJ1-2; TRBD1 matches 7 bases. Germline CDR1 is SGHRS and CDR2 is YFSETQ. This CDR3 has 15 residues. V trimming: 4 bases; J trimming: 7 bases; junction bases outside the gene matches: 13. CDR3 sequence reads: CASSILQGSGGGYTF. The CDR3 coding sequence is TGCGCCAGCAGCATCCTACAGGGGAGTGGCGGTGGCTACACCTTC.

The V and J genes are TRBV5-1 and TRBJ1-2, with D perhaps matching TRBD1 (6 bases). The V end lost 7 bases, the J end lost 6 bases, and 19 bases lay between the germline ends. The CDR3 loop spans 14 amino acids. Germline V CDR1 and CDR2: SGHRS, YFSETQ. CDR3 in DNA: TGCGCCAGCGCCTCCCTGGACAGAAAAAATGGCTACACCTTC. Its translation: CASASLDRKNGYTF.

The rearrangement links TRBV28 to TRBJ1-1, with D perhaps TRBD1 (6 bases). Germline lookup yields CDR1 MDHEN and CDR2 SYDVKM. This CDR3 has 13 residues. V lost 7 bases and J 1 base, leaving 10 bases between the germline ends. The CDR3 nucleotides read TGTGCCAGCATCTTACAGGGGAACACTGAAGCTTTCTTT. Its translation: CASILQGNTEAFF.

The rearrangement links TRBV11-2 to TRBJ2-1; D is perhaps TRBD2 (5 bases). V lost 2 bases and J lost 1, with 12 bases in between. Germline lookup yields CDR1 SGHAT and CDR2 FQNNGV. This CDR3 region has 16 residues. The CDR3 DNA reads TGTGCCAGCAGCTTATTTAGCGTCCAATCCTACAATGAGCAGTTCTTC. Translating gives CASSLFSVQSYNEQFF.

V gene TRBV11-3 combines with J gene TRBJ2-3; 8 nucleotides align to TRBD2. Germline V gene data show CDR1 as SGHNT and CDR2 as YENEEA. The length of the CDR3 is 15 residues. V gave up 1 base and J gave up 6 bases; unmatched junction bases: 6. CDR3 in DNA: TGTGCCAGCAGCTTAGGGGCTAGCGGGTGGGATACGCAGTATTTT. Its translation is CASSLGASGWDTQYF.

The V and J genes are TRBV2 and TRBJ1-1; 9 bases fit TRBD1. The CDR3 covers 13 residues. Germline V gene data show CDR1 as SNHLY and CDR2 as FYNNEI. With 10 bases clipped from V and 1 base from J, the junction kept 4 bases outside the gene matches. CDR3: CANTGQGNTEAFF. CDR3 nucleotide sequence: TGTGCCAACACGGGACAGGGGAACACTGAAGCTTTCTTT.